Presented here are 17 T cell receptor beta chains from one specimen sequenced in a study of shared clonotypes between healthy human individuals. The method was immunoSEQ multiplex PCR; TCRdb's version includes in-frame clones alone and lacks a portion of them. The data show under 850,000 clones, 72% seen once. Sample: memory CD4+ T cells sorted from blood. Specified subset: CD45RA-negative fraction. These receptors came from a woman aged 30 to 39 in good health.

The count of this clone is one. The chain recombines TRBV2 with TRBJ1-2; a weak D match, TRBD1 (6 bases). The V gene's germline CDR1 is SNHLY and CDR2 FYNNEI. V lost 7 bases to trimming and J lost 4 bases, with 19 bases between them. CDR3 size: 15 residues. CDR3 nucleotide sequence: TGTGCCAGCACCAACCCTTCCACAGGGAGCTATGGCTACACCTTC. Protein: CASTNPSTGSYGYTF.

DNA of the CDR3: TGTGCCAGCAGTAAACAGGGGCATCAGCCCCAGCATTTT. Residues: CASSKQGHQPQHF. This chain links TRBV28 with TRBJ1-5; TRBD1 agrees at 7 bases. Per germline, CDR1 MDHEN and CDR2 SYDVKM. This CDR3 contains 13 residues. The V and J ends lost 5 bases and 5 bases, in that order; junction bases with no gene match: 3.

Regarding this clone: Given a much more abundant clone one base away, this may be a read error. The J gene is TRBJ2-7, the V gene TRBV28; the D gene is possibly TRBD1 (6 bases). This CDR3 contains 14 residues. V dropped 4 bases and J dropped 0 bases, with 10 bases sitting between them. Germline loops: CDR1 MDHEN, CDR2 SYDVKM. The DNA of the CDR3 is TGTGCCAGCAGTTACGGACAGCGCTCCTACGAGCAGTACTTC. This translates into CASSYGQRSYEQYF.

The J gene is TRBJ2-1, the V gene TRBV9; 7 positions match TRBD2. From germline, CDR1 is SGDLS and CDR2 YYNGEE. CDR3 size: 15 residues. V gave up 3 bases and J gave up 9 bases; unmatched junction bases: 12. The CDR3 DNA follows: TGTGCCAGCAGCGAGTCATTGGGAGGGCCAAGTGAGCAGTTCTTC. Translating it yields CASSESLGGPSEQFF.

CDR3 protein: CASSSRDSVNTEAFF. CDR3 in DNA: TGCGCCAGCAGCTCCCGGGACAGCGTGAACACTGAAGCTTTCTTT. The genes are TRBV5-1 and TRBJ1-1; 7 bases are a match to TRBD1. V was clipped by 3 bases and J by 0 bases; unmatched bases: 5. The germline CDR1 and CDR2 sequences are SGHRS and YFSETQ. The CDR3 covers 15 residues.

The V and J genes are TRBV4-1 and TRBJ2-7, with D possibly matching TRBD1 (6 bases). The CDR3 contains 15 residues. Per germline, CDR1 MGHRA and CDR2 YSYEKL. V was shortened by 4 bases and J by 4 bases, with 17 bases between the two germline ends. The CDR3 region is CASSRNNRERYEQYF. The CDR3 region has the DNA TGCGCCAGCAGCCGAAACAACAGGGAACGGTACGAGCAGTACTTC.

The chain links TRBV10-3 to TRBJ2-1, with TRBD1 identical over 7 bases. Trimming cost V 6 bases and J 4 bases; bases outside gene matches: 12. In germline, CDR1 is ENHRY, CDR2 SYGVKD. The CDR3 length is 16 residues. CDR3 nucleotide sequence: TGTGCCATCAGACTCAACATCGGGACAGAATACAATGAGCAGTTCTTC. Translated, it gives CAIRLNIGTEYNEQFF.

This clone has a handful of counts. This chain links TRBV29-1 with TRBJ2-7; the D call may be TRBD1 or TRBD2 (6 bases each). CDR1 is SQVTM, CDR2 ANQGSEA, per germline. V dropped 4 bases and J dropped 5 bases, with 12 bases sitting between them. This CDR3 is built from 12 residues. The CDR3 sequence is CSVVWGANEQYF. CDR3 DNA: TGCAGCGTTGTGTGGGGGGCCAACGAGCAGTACTTC.

This clone came up a few times. The chain employs TRBV28 and TRBJ2-7; D might be TRBD1 or TRBD2, each matching 6 bases. This CDR3 is 16 amino acids long. Germline V gene data show CDR1 as MDHEN and CDR2 as SYDVKM. Deletions cut 3 bases from V and 1 base from J, with 16 bases between. The DNA of the CDR3 is TGTGCCAGCAGTTTGAGGTGGGGGGCGGGATCCTACGAGCAGTACTTC. Protein: CASSLRWGAGSYEQYF.

The chain recombines TRBV25-1 with TRBJ2-7; D tentatively fits TRBD1 or TRBD2 (6 bases each). V lost 3 bases and J 3 bases, leaving 15 bases between the germline ends. In germline, CDR1 is MGHDK, CDR2 SYGVNS. This CDR3 contains 15 residues. The CDR3 region is CASSEGGTRLYEQYF. In nucleotides, the CDR3 is TGTGCCAGCAGTGAGGGGGGCACCCGACTCTACGAGCAGTACTTC.

As to this clone: The same CDR3 arises from other DNA sequences in this sample as well. The chain uses TRBV9 and TRBJ2-3; TRBD2 matches 8 bases. The CDR3 totals 14 residues. From germline, CDR1 is SGDLS and CDR2 YYNGEE. V gave up 2 bases and J gave up 6 bases; unmatched junction bases: 5. The DNA for the CDR3 is TGTGCCAGCAGCGTTAGCGGGAAGTTGGATACGCAGTATTTT. Translating it yields CASSVSGKLDTQYF.

The rearrangement uses TRBV18 and TRBJ1-3; 7 nucleotides align to TRBD1. Germline V gene data show CDR1 as KGHSH and CDR2 as LQKENI. V shed 3 bases and J 8 bases; nucleotides not matched to a gene: 4. CDR3 size: 13 residues. CDR3: CASSPTGRHTIYF. Written as DNA, the CDR3 is TGTGCCAGCTCACCGACAGGGCGGCACACCATATATTTT.

The chain has TRBV6-6 and TRBJ1-1; D gene unclear. CDR1 and CDR2 from the germline V gene are MNHNY and SVGAGI (reference sequence). The CDR3 is 13 residues long. V lost 7 bases and J lost 1, with 10 bases in between. The CDR3 loop is CASTLLTNTEAFF. The CDR3 nucleotides are TGTGCCAGCACCCTACTCACGAACACTGAAGCTTTCTTT.

The chain carries TRBV28 and TRBJ2-7; 12 bases are a match to TRBD2. Germline V gene sequence: CDR1 MDHEN, CDR2 SYDVKM. The CDR3 runs to 15 residues. The V gene end was trimmed by 4 bases and the J gene end by 3 bases; junction bases not matched to a gene: 4. The chain's CDR3 is CASSSLAGGIYEQYF. CDR3 in DNA: TGTGCCAGCAGTTCCCTAGCGGGAGGGATCTACGAGCAGTACTTC.

Notes on this clone: Other DNA sequences of this sample code for an identical CDR3. The rearrangement joins TRBV14 to TRBJ2-5; D is unresolved. V dropped 4 bases and J dropped 2 bases, with 2 bases sitting between them. CDR3 length: 11 residues. Germline CDR1 and CDR2: SGHDN and FVKESK. Here the CDR3 DNA reads TGTGCCAGCAGCCTTCAAGAGACCCAGTACTTC. This gives the protein CASSLQETQYF. Drawing the rest from reference TRBV14 and TRBJ2-5, the complete variable domain is EAGVTQFPSHSVIEKGQTVTLRCDPISGHDNLYWYRRVMGKEIKFLLHFVKESKQDESGMPNNRFLAERTGGTYSTLKVQPAELEDSGVYFCASSLQETQYFGPGTRLLVL.

The V and J genes are TRBV30 and TRBJ2-7, with 8 bases matching TRBD2. The CDR3 is made up of 13 amino acids. In germline, CDR1 is GTSNPN, CDR2 SVGIG (reference sequence). V lost 3 bases to trimming and J lost 2 bases; unmatched junction nucleotides: 3. CDR3 bases: TGTGCCTGGAGAGCGGGGGTAACCTACGAGCAGTACTTC. Translation gives CAWRAGVTYEQYF. Complete variable domain (other parts from reference TRBV30 and TRBJ2-7): SQTIHQWPATLVQPVGSPLSLECTVEGTSNPNLYWYRQAAGRGLQLLFYSVGIGQISSEVPQNLSASRPQDRQFILSSKKLLLSDSGFYLCAWRAGVTYEQYFGPGTRLTVT.

This clone was recorded a few times. This CDR3 reads CASSSGTATYNEQFF. The CDR3 coding sequence is TGTGCCAGCAGCTCGGGGACAGCTACCTACAATGAGCAGTTCTTC. The chain is built from TRBV7-3 and TRBJ2-1; the match to TRBD1 covers 7 bases. The CDR3 is 15 residues long. V lost 4 bases to trimming and J lost 2 bases; unmatched junction nucleotides: 5. Per germline, CDR1 SGHTA and CDR2 FQGTGA.